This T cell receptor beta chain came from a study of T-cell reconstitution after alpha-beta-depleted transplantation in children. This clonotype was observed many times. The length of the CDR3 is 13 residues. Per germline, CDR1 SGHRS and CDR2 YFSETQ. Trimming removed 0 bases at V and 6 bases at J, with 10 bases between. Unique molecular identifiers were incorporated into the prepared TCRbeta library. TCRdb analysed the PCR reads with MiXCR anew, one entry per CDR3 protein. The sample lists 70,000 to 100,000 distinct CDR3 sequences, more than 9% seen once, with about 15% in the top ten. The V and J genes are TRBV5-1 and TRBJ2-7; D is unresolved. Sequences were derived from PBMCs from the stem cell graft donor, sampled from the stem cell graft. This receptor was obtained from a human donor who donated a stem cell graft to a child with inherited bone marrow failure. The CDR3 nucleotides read TGCGCCAGCAGCTTGGGTGGGTTCAGCGAGCAGTACTTC. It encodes CASSLGGFSEQYF. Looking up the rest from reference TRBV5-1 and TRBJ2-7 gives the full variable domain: KAGVTQTPRYLIKTRGQQVTLSCSPISGHRSVSWYQQTPGQGLQFLFEYFSETQRNKGNFPGRFSGRQFSNSRSEMNVSTLELGDSALYLCASSLGGFSEQYFGPGTRLTVT.